This T cell receptor (beta chain) was identified during a study of cytotoxic CD8 clonotypes in ibrutinib-treated CLL. The overall study: Investigators reported roughly 24 partial and 2 complete responses; after median roughly 65 months, roughly 14 patients remained remitted and approximately twelve progressed. The study, taken as a whole, reports: Against age-matched healthy donors, baseline clonality ran higher and tracked circulating CD8+ T-cell counts. The study sampled sustained-remission and progressing patients at different times.

Concerning this clone itself: The antigen is undetermined.

V dropped 6 bases and J dropped 6 bases, with 5 bases sitting between them. CDR3 size: 11 residues. Germline V CDR1 and CDR2: MDHEN, SYDVKM. Depths of 1 in 200,000 to 1 in 1 million T cells were the sequencing target. Data came from immunoSEQ multiplex PCR; TCRdb stores just in-frame clones and leaves some out. The table shows about 97,000 clones, with approximately 78% occurring only once. This rearrangement joins TRBV28 to TRBJ2-2; no clear D. Sequenced here: PBMCs, sampled after 12 months of ibrutinib treatment. The clonotype originates from a human donor with chronic lymphocytic leukemia. The CDR3 spells CASRAPGELFF. CDR3 nucleotide sequence: TGTGCCAGCAGAGCCCCCGGGGAGCTGTTTTTT. Filled out from reference TRBV28 and TRBJ2-2, the complete variable domain reads DVKVTQSSRYLVKRTGEKVFLECVQDMDHENMFWYRQDPGLGLRLIYFSYDVKMKEKGDIPEGYSVSREKKERFSLILESASTNQTSMYLCASRAPGELFFGEGSRLTVL.